The 18 T cell receptor beta chains in this list originate from one sample, sequenced in a study of CD8 T cell repertoires and HIV-1 epitope variants. Their antigen targets remain unknown. The protocol was immunoSEQ multiplex PCR, while the TCRdb copy is restricted to in-frame clones and leaves out a portion. The top ten hold around two fifths of the sample, which has several thousand clones, 60% to 75% seen once. The sample taken for sequencing was cultured CD8+ T cells derived from PBMCs. All receptors come from a male donor with HIV.

This rearrangement joins TRBV19 to TRBJ2-1, with TRBD2 matching 11 bases. In germline, CDR1 is LNHDA, CDR2 SQIVND (reference sequence). V lost 5 bases and J lost 4; bases outside the gene matches: 4. The CDR3 totals 15 residues. CDR3 bases: TGTGCCAGTAGTGGGGGACTAGCGGAATACAATGAGCAGTTCTTC. Its translation: CASSGGLAEYNEQFF.

About this clone itself: Mismatch with germline at one junction end may stem from a read error. The chain combines TRBV5-3 with TRBJ2-5, with a weak D call TRBD2 (5 bases). TRBV5-3 is an open reading frame, and its role is uncertain. CDR3 length: 15 residues. For the CDR3, the DNA is TGTGCCAGCAGCTCCGCCGGGATAGATCAAGAGACCCAGTACTTC. Residues: CASSSAGIDQETQYF.

The J gene is TRBJ2-5, the V gene TRBV7-9, with D maybe TRBD1 (5 bases). This CDR3 spans 14 amino acids. Trimming left V 1 base short and J 2 bases short, with 8 bases between. From germline, CDR1 is SEHNR and CDR2 FQNEAQ (reference sequence). CDR3 sequence: CASSLVGPQETQYF. The CDR3, as DNA: TGTGCCAGCAGCTTAGTGGGGCCGCAAGAGACCCAGTACTTC.

CDR3 in amino acids: CASSLGTSDRDTQYF. DNA for the CDR3: TGTGCCAGCAGCTTAGGAACTAGCGACCGTGATACGCAGTATTTT. This chain connects TRBV7-7 to TRBJ2-3; 7 positions agree with TRBD2. Germline CDR1 reads SSHAT; CDR2 reads FNYEAQ (reference sequence). Trimming took 1 base from V and 6 from J; bases not matched to a gene: 7. The CDR3 contains 15 residues.

This clone is a singleton in its sample. This chain uses TRBV5-6 with TRBJ2-7; TRBD1 is a possible D gene (6 bases). CDR3 length: 15 amino acids. Trimming shortened V by 2 bases and J by 3 bases, and 15 bases separated the two germline ends. Germline V gene data show CDR1 as SGHDT and CDR2 as YYEEEE. The CDR3 loop reads CASSFGWGQDYEQYF. DNA of the CDR3: TGTGCCAGCAGCTTCGGTTGGGGGCAGGACTACGAGCAGTACTTC.

The genes are TRBV6-5 and TRBJ2-5, with TRBD2 matching 11 bases. V was clipped by 0 bases and J by 1 base; unmatched bases: 1. CDR1 and CDR2 (germline): MNHEY, SVGAGI. The CDR3 runs to 16 residues. CDR3: CASSYSGTSGQETQYF. CDR3 bases: TGTGCCAGCAGTTACTCCGGGACTAGCGGCCAAGAGACCCAGTACTTC.

The chain recombines TRBV5-1 with TRBJ2-7, with TRBD1 as a possible D gene (5 bases). Between the trimmed V and J ends, which lost 0 bases and 0 bases, there was a span of 10 bases. The V gene's germline CDR1 is SGHRS and CDR2 YFSETQ. The CDR3 has 15 amino acids. The CDR3 here is CASSLAGRASYEQYF. CDR3 coding DNA: TGCGCCAGCAGCTTGGCCGGCAGGGCCTCCTACGAGCAGTACTTC.

The chain employs TRBV4-1 and TRBJ2-3; 10 nucleotides agree with TRBD2. V gave up 1 base and J gave up 8 bases; unmatched junction bases: 12. The CDR3 covers 17 residues. Per the germline V gene, CDR1 is MGHRA and CDR2 is YSYEKL. As DNA, the CDR3 is TGCGCCAGCAGCCAAGCCTTCTCAGCGGGGGGGCCGGGTACGCAGTATTTT. This encodes CASSQAFSAGGPGTQYF.

This clone was counted between two and nine times. V is TRBV7-6 and J is TRBJ2-7, with 7 bases fitting TRBD2. The CDR3 is 14 residues long. The V segment lost 4 bases and the J segment 4 bases; nucleotides outside the gene matches: 7. Germline loops: CDR1 SGHVS, CDR2 FNYEAQ. CDR3 nucleotides: TGTGCCAGCAGCTCCCTAGCGGAAGATTACGAGCAGTACTTC. It specifies CASSSLAEDYEQYF.

The chain links TRBV29-1 to TRBJ2-2; weak D call: TRBD1 (6 bases). V shed 0 bases and J shed 4 bases, with 9 bases lying between them. CDR3 length equals 14 residues. Germline V CDR1 and CDR2: SQVTM, ANQGSEA. The CDR3 bases are TGCAGCGTTGAAGAGACAGGCTTCACCGGGGAGCTGTTTTTT. Protein product: CSVEETGFTGELFF.

The chain employs TRBV15 and TRBJ2-5; D tentatively reads TRBD1 or TRBD2 (5 bases each). The CDR3 runs 15 residues. Germline CDR1 and CDR2: LNHNV and YYDKDF (reference sequence). V gave up 5 bases and J gave up 4 bases, with 17 bases separating them. The CDR3 DNA is TGTGCCACCAGCGACGGTGAAGAGGGGATAGAGACCCAGTACTTC. It is translated as CATSDGEEGIETQYF.

CDR3 sequence: CASSLGGSSYEQYF. Here the CDR3 DNA reads TGTGCCAGCAGTTTAGGGGGGAGCTCCTACGAGCAGTACTTC. This chain uses TRBV27 with TRBJ2-7; maybe TRBD2 (6 bases). CDR1 MNHEY and CDR2 SMNVEV come from the germline V gene (reference sequence). V lost 2 bases and J 0 bases, leaving 8 bases between the germline ends. This CDR3 contains 14 residues.

The rearrangement joins TRBV10-3 to TRBJ2-7; unclear D gene. Germline V CDR1 and CDR2: ENHRY, SYGVKD. The V and J ends lost 4 bases and 1 base respectively, with 17 bases between them. The CDR3 spans 16 residues. The CDR3 nucleotides are TGTGCCATCAGTGGCCCGGGCTTTGGTGCGTCCTACGAGCAGTACTTC. Translation: CAISGPGFGASYEQYF.

This clone was counted only a few times. The chain joins TRBV6-5 to TRBJ1-1, with D possibly matching TRBD1 (6 bases). This CDR3 is built from 15 residues. Trimming took off 7 bases at V and 1 base at J, with 16 bases between the two ends. From germline, CDR1 is MNHEY and CDR2 SVGAGI. CDR3 in DNA: TGTGCCAGCATCGAGGGGGGGGCGGCGAACACTGAAGCTTTCTTT. Translation: CASIEGGAANTEAFF.

The chain links TRBV27 to TRBJ1-6, with unresolved D. Looked up from germline, CDR1 is MNHEY and CDR2 is SMNVEV (reference sequence). CDR3 length: 14 amino acids. V lost 2 bases and J 10 bases, leaving 12 bases between the germline ends. The DNA for the CDR3 is TGTGCCAGCAGTTTAAACATGGGGAGGTCACCCCTCCACTTT. Amino acids: CASSLNMGRSPLHF.

The chain couples TRBV30 to TRBJ2-7; D is possibly TRBD2 (7 bases). The V gene's germline CDR1 is GTSNPN and CDR2 SVGIG (reference sequence). V was trimmed by 2 bases and J by 3 bases, leaving 14 bases between them. This CDR3 has 14 residues. CDR3 DNA sequence: TGTGCCTGGAGTATCTCGCGGGGGCTCTACGAGCAGTACTTC. This sequence encodes CAWSISRGLYEQYF. The full variable domain, its missing parts supplied by reference TRBV30 and TRBJ2-7, is SQTIHQWPATLVQPVGSPLSLECTVEGTSNPNLYWYRQAAGRGLQLLFYSVGIGQISSEVPQNLSASRPQDRQFILSSKKLLLSDSGFYLCAWSISRGLYEQYFGPGTRLTVT.

The chain uses TRBV28 and TRBJ2-7, with D possibly matching TRBD1 (6 bases). CDR3 length: 13 residues. Trimming took off 6 bases at V and 3 bases at J, with 12 bases between the two ends. Germline assignment: CDR1 MDHEN and CDR2 SYDVKM. The CDR3 is CASSPPDSYEQYF. DNA for the CDR3: TGTGCCAGCAGCCCCCCGGACAGCTACGAGCAGTACTTC.

The V call is TRBV5-1, the J call TRBJ2-7; possible D gene TRBD1, 6 bases. V lost 1 base and J lost 5, with 13 bases in between. The CDR3 length is 14 residues. Germline V lookup: CDR1 SGHRS, CDR2 YFSETQ. This CDR3 is CASSLRTVADEQYF. Written as DNA, the CDR3 is TGCGCCAGCAGCTTGAGGACAGTCGCCGACGAGCAGTACTTC.